This entry lists 15 T cell receptor beta chains sequenced from one sample in a study of T-cell reconstitution after alpha-beta-depleted transplantation in children. The library targeted TCRbeta and was prepared with unique molecular identifiers. TCRdb re-called the PCR reads through MiXCR, storing one row per CDR3 protein. The repertoire holds 450,000 to 700,000 distinct CDR3 sequences, with 25% to 30% as singletons. The sequencing here drew on PBMCs, taken before TCRalphabeta/CD19-depleted stem cell transplant. These receptors originate from a boy under two years old with Wiskott-Aldrich syndrome, due to receive a stem cell transplant.

This rearrangement joins TRBV27 to TRBJ2-6, with 9 bases that match TRBD1. This CDR3 is 17 amino acids long. Germline assignment: CDR1 MNHEY and CDR2 SMNVEV (reference sequence). The junction had 8 bases not matched to a gene; V was cut back by 6 bases and J by 2 bases. The CDR3 loop reads CASRNRGRAAGANVLTF. CDR3 DNA sequence: TGTGCCAGCAGGAACAGGGGGCGTGCTGCTGGGGCCAACGTCCTGACTTTC.

This chain links TRBV5-1 with TRBJ1-5; TRBD1 is a possible D gene (6 bases). V lost 4 bases and J lost 4, with 9 bases in between. The CDR3 is 13 amino acids. Germline V gene data show CDR1 as SGHRS and CDR2 as YFSETQ. CDR3 nucleotides: TGCGCCAGCAGCGCAGACAGGAATCAGCCCCAGCATTTT. Protein: CASSADRNQPQHF.

This clonotype appeared a few times. The V call is TRBV6-2 or TRBV6-3, the J call TRBJ1-6; D is unclear. Germline loops: CDR1 MNHEY, CDR2 SVGEGT. This CDR3 is built from 10 residues. Trimming removed 8 bases at V and 6 bases at J, with 2 bases between. The CDR3 region has the DNA TGTGCCAGCGGTAATTCACCCCTCCACTTT. It codes for CASGNSPLHF.

Concerning this clonotype itself: A much larger clone differs by one base, so this may be a read error. The chain uses TRBV5-6 and TRBJ2-5; unclear D gene. Germline assignment: CDR1 SGHDT and CDR2 YYEEEE. The length of the CDR3 is 13 residues. CDR3 DNA: TGTGCCGGCAGCTTGCGAAGACAAGAGACCCAGTACTTC. Its translation: CAGSLRRQETQYF.

This chain links TRBV20-1 with TRBJ1-2, with a weak D call TRBD1 (6 bases). Trimming removed 0 bases from V and 4 bases from J, with 15 bases in between. The CDR3 consists of 15 residues. In germline, CDR1 is DFQATT, CDR2 SNEGSKA (reference sequence). The chain's CDR3 is CSARDAQGLGYGYTF. DNA for the CDR3: TGCAGTGCTAGAGACGCTCAGGGGTTAGGCTATGGCTACACCTTC.

This clonotype came up a few times. The chain links TRBV2 to TRBJ1-4; 7 bases line up with TRBD1. Trimming took 3 bases from V and 4 from J; bases not matched to a gene: 2. Germline CDR1 and CDR2: SNHLY and FYNNEI. This CDR3 spans 14 amino acids. The CDR3 loop is CASSEQGVNEKLFF. The DNA of the CDR3 is TGTGCCAGCAGTGAGCAGGGGGTTAATGAAAAACTGTTTTTT.

CDR3: CASSARPGTALAKNIQYF. Here the CDR3 DNA reads TGTGCCAGCAGCGCGCGCCCCGGGACAGCACTAGCCAAAAACATTCAGTACTTC. V is TRBV9 and J is TRBJ2-4, with 7 bases identical to TRBD1. This CDR3 has 18 amino acids. In germline, CDR1 is SGDLS, CDR2 YYNGEE. J lost 0 bases, V lost 3 bases, and 12 bases had no gene match.

This clonotype has just a few counts. The chain recombines TRBV6-5 with TRBJ2-5; maybe TRBD2 (6 bases). Deletions cut 0 bases from V and 4 bases from J, with 12 bases between. From germline, CDR1 is MNHEY and CDR2 SVGAGI. This CDR3 is built from 15 residues. The CDR3: CASSYSAGNRETQYF. The CDR3 DNA sequence: TGTGCCAGCAGTTACTCTGCGGGAAATAGAGAGACCCAGTACTTC.

The chain joins TRBV27 to TRBJ2-1, with D possibly being TRBD2 (5 bases). This CDR3 region has 12 residues. Trimming shortened V by 3 bases and J by 9 bases, and 9 bases separated the two germline ends. Per germline, CDR1 MNHEY and CDR2 SMNVEV (reference sequence). The CDR3 sequence is CASSFLGSEQFF. CDR3 bases: TGTGCCAGCAGTTTTTTGGGGAGTGAGCAGTTCTTC.

J is TRBJ2-1 and V is TRBV7-9; 8 nucleotides agree with TRBD2. The germline gives CDR1 SEHNR, CDR2 FQNEAQ (reference sequence). V lost 7 bases to trimming and J lost 7 bases; unmatched junction nucleotides: 6. This CDR3 has 13 residues. CDR3 amino acids: CASTPGGVNEQFF. The CDR3 coding sequence is TGTGCCAGCACCCCGGGAGGGGTTAATGAGCAGTTCTTC.

The chain couples TRBV12-3 or TRBV12-4 to TRBJ2-7; TRBD2 aligns across 7 bases. The CDR3 length is 16 residues. The V gene end was trimmed by 6 bases and the J gene end by 0 bases; junction bases not matched to a gene: 11. As DNA, the CDR3 is TGTGCCAGCAGCCGACCTGGAGCGGGGCCCTCCTACGAGCAGTACTTC. The encoded protein is CASSRPGAGPSYEQYF.

This chain connects TRBV29-1 to TRBJ2-3, with a weak D call TRBD2 (6 bases). V shed 7 bases and J shed 6 bases, with 14 bases lying between them. The CDR3 has 12 residues. Germline V gene sequence: CDR1 SQVTM, CDR2 ANQGSEA. This CDR3 is CSGFVGGDTQYF. CDR3 sequence (DNA): TGCAGCGGGTTTGTTGGAGGGGATACGCAGTATTTT.

The V call is TRBV7-2, the J call TRBJ1-1; perhaps TRBD1 as D (6 bases). This CDR3 comprises 15 residues. Between the trimmed V and J ends, which lost 1 base and 4 bases, there was a span of 13 bases. Germline CDR1 SGHTA, CDR2 FQGNSA. CDR3 sequence: CASSLGYRVGTEAFF. DNA of the CDR3: TGTGCCAGCAGCTTAGGGTACAGGGTGGGCACTGAAGCTTTCTTT.

The gene calls are TRBV29-1 and TRBJ2-2; D not resolved. This CDR3 has 14 amino acids. Germline CDR1 SQVTM, CDR2 ANQGSEA. With 1 base removed from V and 1 base from J, the gap between germline ends came to 7 bases. For the CDR3, the DNA is TGCAGCGTTGAAGGCAGGATGAACACCGGGGAGCTGTTTTTT. This gives the protein CSVEGRMNTGELFF.

The gene calls are TRBV27 and TRBJ2-7, with 9 bases aligning to TRBD1. The CDR3 is 15 amino acids. V shed 2 bases, J shed 4 bases, and the junction held 6 bases outside the gene matches. CDR1 is MNHEY and CDR2 is SMNVEV in the germline V gene (reference sequence). The CDR3 bases are TGTGCCAGCAGTTTAAAGGACAGGGGCGATTACGAGCAGTACTTC. It is translated as CASSLKDRGDYEQYF.